What follows are 10 T cell receptor beta chains derived from one specimen sequenced in a study of pediatric ulcerative colitis. The method was immunoSEQ multiplex PCR; TCRdb's version includes in-frame clones alone and lacks a portion of them. There are tens of thousands of clones in the sample; roughly 82% occur only once, and over 3.5% lies in the top ten. Sequenced: blood. The receptors come from a boy younger than 18 with severe ulcerative colitis.

The CDR3 is CASGLVGALGDSSNQPQHF. CDR3 nucleotide sequence: TGTGCTAGTGGTTTGGTTGGGGCCCTGGGGGACAGTAGCAATCAGCCCCAGCATTTT. The V gene is TRBV12-5, the J gene TRBJ1-5; 7 bases agree with TRBD1. Germline V gene lookup returns CDR1 LGHNT and CDR2 FRNRAP. V shed 0 bases, J shed 0 bases, and the junction held 11 bases outside the gene matches. The CDR3 totals 19 residues.

A few counts support this clone. J is TRBJ1-1 and V is TRBV5-1, with D tentatively TRBD1 (5 bases). The germline CDR1 and CDR2 sequences are SGHRS and YFSETQ. V lost 6 bases to trimming and J lost 4 bases, with 13 bases between them. This CDR3 region has 13 residues. The CDR3: CASKGLSPTEAFF. CDR3 coding DNA: TGCGCCAGCAAGGGGCTCTCTCCCACTGAAGCTTTCTTT.

The chain uses TRBV30 and TRBJ2-7; 8 nucleotides align to TRBD1. The CDR3 extends over 16 amino acids. Looked up from germline, CDR1 is GTSNPN and CDR2 is SVGIG (reference sequence). V lost 3 bases to trimming and J lost 4 bases; unmatched junction nucleotides: 14. The CDR3 is CAWRLTLGQGAYEQYF. In nucleotides, the CDR3 is TGTGCCTGGAGGTTGACCCTTGGGCAGGGGGCTTACGAGCAGTACTTC.

The chain has TRBV2 and TRBJ2-5; D is undetermined. This CDR3 is 12 amino acids long. The germline gives CDR1 SNHLY, CDR2 FYNNEI. V lost 6 bases and J lost 2, with 7 bases in between. CDR3 nucleotides: TGTGCCAGCAGGAAGGGACAAGAGACCCAGTACTTC. Amino acid sequence: CASRKGQETQYF.

The chain links TRBV4-2 to TRBJ1-1; tentatively, D is TRBD1 (5 bases). This CDR3 has 19 residues. Germline V gives CDR1 LGHNA, CDR2 YNFKEQ. V dropped 6 bases and J dropped 1 base, with 27 bases sitting between them. This chain's CDR3 is CASRVPFREAGRWNTEAFF. The CDR3 coding sequence is TGTGCCAGCAGAGTACCCTTCCGGGAGGCAGGGCGATGGAACACTGAAGCTTTCTTT.

The J gene is TRBJ2-7, the V gene TRBV13, with TRBD1 matching 11 bases. CDR1 PRHDT and CDR2 FYEKMQ come from the germline V gene (reference sequence). This CDR3 contains 17 residues. The J segment lost 1 base and the V segment lost 4 bases, leaving 9 bases of the junction unmatched. In nucleotides, the CDR3 is TGTGCCAGCAGCTCCACAGCCGGGACAGGGGGTTCCTACGAGCAGTACTTC. Its protein product is CASSSTAGTGGSYEQYF. Filled out from reference TRBV13 and TRBJ2-7, the complete variable domain reads AAGVIQSPRHLIKEKRETATLKCYPIPRHDTVYWYQQGPGQDPQFLISFYEKMQSDKGSIPDRFSAQQFSDYHSELNMSSLELGDSALYFCASSSTAGTGGSYEQYFGPGTRLTVT.

This clone was detected a few times. V and J are TRBV5-5 and TRBJ1-1; the match to TRBD1 covers 8 bases. Germline CDR1 SGHKS, CDR2 YYEKEE (reference sequence). Trimming cost V 6 bases and J 10 bases; bases outside gene matches: 11. There are 13 residues in the CDR3. CDR3 region: CASTPLDRVGAFF. As DNA, the CDR3 is TGTGCCAGCACCCCACTGGACAGGGTGGGAGCTTTCTTT.

V and J are TRBV2 and TRBJ1-5; 11 bases map to TRBD1. After removal of 4 bases from V and 4 bases from J, the junction contained 3 bases not matched to a gene. This CDR3 region has 15 residues. CDR1 is SNHLY, CDR2 FYNNEI, per germline. The CDR3 nucleotides read TGTGCCAGCAGTGGGGGACAGGGGGGGAATCAGCCCCAGCATTTT. Amino acids: CASSGGQGGNQPQHF.

The chain is built from TRBV6-1 and TRBJ2-7; a possible D gene is TRBD2 (7 bases). The V gene's germline CDR1 is MNHNS and CDR2 SASEGT. Trimming removed 1 base from V and 5 bases from J, with 15 bases in between. There are 15 residues in the CDR3. This CDR3 reads CASSEVRGGTHEQYF. The CDR3 DNA follows: TGTGCCAGCAGTGAAGTTAGGGGGGGGACCCACGAGCAGTACTTC.

The rearrangement links TRBV13 to TRBJ1-1; unclear D gene. The V gene's germline CDR1 is PRHDT and CDR2 FYEKMQ (reference sequence). The ends were cut back, 1 base at V and 2 bases at J, with 5 bases in the middle. The CDR3 runs to 13 residues. The chain's CDR3 is CASSLDSNTEAFF. The CDR3 bases are TGTGCCAGCAGCTTAGACTCTAACACTGAAGCTTTCTTT.